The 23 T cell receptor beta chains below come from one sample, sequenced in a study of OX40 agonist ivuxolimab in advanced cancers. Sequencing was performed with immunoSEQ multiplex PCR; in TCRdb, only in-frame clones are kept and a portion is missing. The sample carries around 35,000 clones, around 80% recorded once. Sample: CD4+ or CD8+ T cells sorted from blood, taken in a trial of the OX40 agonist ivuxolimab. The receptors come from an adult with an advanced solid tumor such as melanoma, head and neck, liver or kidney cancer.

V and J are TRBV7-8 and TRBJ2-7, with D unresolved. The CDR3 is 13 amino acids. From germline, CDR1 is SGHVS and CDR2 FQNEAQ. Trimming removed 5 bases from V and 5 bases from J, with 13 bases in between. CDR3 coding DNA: TGTGCCAGCAGCAGGACGAAAGACGACGAGCAGTACTTC. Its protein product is CASSRTKDDEQYF.

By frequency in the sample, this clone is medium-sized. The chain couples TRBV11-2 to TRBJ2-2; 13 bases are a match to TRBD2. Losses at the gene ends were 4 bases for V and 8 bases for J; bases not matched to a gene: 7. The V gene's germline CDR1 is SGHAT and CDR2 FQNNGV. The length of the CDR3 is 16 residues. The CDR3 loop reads CASSSPLAGGPGELFF. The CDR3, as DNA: TGTGCCAGCAGCTCCCCACTAGCGGGGGGGCCGGGGGAGCTGTTTTTT.

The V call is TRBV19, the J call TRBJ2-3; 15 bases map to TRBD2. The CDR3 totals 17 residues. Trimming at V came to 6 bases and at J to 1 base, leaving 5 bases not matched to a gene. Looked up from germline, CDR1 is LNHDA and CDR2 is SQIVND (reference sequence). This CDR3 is CASRGLAGGPGTDTQYF. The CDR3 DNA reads TGTGCCAGTAGGGGACTAGCGGGGGGACCTGGCACAGATACGCAGTATTTT.

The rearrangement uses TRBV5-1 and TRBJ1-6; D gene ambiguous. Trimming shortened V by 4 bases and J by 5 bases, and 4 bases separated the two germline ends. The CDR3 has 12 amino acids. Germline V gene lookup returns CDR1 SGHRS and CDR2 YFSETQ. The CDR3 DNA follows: TGCGCCAGCAGCCCCGATAATTCACCCCTCCACTTT. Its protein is CASSPDNSPLHF.

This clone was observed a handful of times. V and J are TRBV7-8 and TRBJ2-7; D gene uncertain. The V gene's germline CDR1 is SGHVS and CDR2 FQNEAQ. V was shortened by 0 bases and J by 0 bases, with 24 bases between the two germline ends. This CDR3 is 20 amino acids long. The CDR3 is CASSLAAPLRLPRASYEQYF. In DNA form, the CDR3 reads TGTGCCAGCAGCTTAGCCGCCCCTTTACGTCTACCACGGGCCTCCTACGAGCAGTACTTC.

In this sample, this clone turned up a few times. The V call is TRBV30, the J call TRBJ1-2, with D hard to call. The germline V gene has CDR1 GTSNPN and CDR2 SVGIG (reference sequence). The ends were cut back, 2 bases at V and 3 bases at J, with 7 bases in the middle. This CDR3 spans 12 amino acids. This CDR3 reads CAWSPTDYGYTF. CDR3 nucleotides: TGTGCCTGGAGTCCTACTGACTATGGCTACACCTTC.

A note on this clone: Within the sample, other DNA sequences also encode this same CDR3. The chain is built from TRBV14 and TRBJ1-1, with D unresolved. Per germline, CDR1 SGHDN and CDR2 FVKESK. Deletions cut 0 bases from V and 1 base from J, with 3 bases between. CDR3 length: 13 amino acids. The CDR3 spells CASSQDQNTEAFF. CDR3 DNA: TGTGCCAGCAGCCAAGATCAGAACACTGAAGCTTTCTTT.

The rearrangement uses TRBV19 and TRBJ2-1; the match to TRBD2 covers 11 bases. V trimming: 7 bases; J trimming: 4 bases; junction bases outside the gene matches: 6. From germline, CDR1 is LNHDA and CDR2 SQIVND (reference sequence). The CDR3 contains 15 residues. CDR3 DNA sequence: TGTGCCAGTATGCGGACTAGCGGGTTGTACAATGAGCAGTTCTTC. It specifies CASMRTSGLYNEQFF.

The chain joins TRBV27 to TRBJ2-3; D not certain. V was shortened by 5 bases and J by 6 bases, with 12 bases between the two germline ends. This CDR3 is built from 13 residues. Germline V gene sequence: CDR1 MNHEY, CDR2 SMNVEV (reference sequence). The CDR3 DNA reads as TGTGCCAGCAGTACTGGAGTTTTTGATACGCAGTATTTT. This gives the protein CASSTGVFDTQYF.

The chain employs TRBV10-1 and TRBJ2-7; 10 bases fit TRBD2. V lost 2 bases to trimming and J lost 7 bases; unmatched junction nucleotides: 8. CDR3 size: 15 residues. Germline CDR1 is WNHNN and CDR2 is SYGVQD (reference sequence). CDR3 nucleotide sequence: TGCGCCAGCAGTGAGGTCAGCGGGGGGGCCAAAGAGCAGTACTTC. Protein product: CASSEVSGGAKEQYF.

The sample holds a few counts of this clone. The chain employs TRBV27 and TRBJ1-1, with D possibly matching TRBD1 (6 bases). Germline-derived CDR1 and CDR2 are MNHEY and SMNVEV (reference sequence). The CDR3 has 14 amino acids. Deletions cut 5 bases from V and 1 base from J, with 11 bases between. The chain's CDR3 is CASSTGPANTEAFF. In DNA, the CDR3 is TGTGCCAGCAGTACAGGGCCTGCGAACACTGAAGCTTTCTTT.

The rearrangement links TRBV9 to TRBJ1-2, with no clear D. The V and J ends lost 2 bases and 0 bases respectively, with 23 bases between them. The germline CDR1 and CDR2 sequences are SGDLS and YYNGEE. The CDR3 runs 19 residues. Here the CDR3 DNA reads TGTGCCAGCAGCGTTACCACATCCCTTATGGAGGAGACTAACTATGGCTACACCTTC. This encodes CASSVTTSLMEETNYGYTF.

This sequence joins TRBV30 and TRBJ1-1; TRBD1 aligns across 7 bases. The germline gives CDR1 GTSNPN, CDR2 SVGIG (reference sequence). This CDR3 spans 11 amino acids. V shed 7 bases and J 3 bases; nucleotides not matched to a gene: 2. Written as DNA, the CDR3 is TGTGCCTTGGACAGGCACACTGAAGCTTTCTTT. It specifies CALDRHTEAFF.

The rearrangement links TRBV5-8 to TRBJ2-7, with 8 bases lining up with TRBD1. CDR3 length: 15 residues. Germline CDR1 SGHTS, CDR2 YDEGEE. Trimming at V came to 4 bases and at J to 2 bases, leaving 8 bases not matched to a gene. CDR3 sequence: CASSRSGTGAYEQYF. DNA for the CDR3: TGTGCCAGCAGCAGATCAGGGACAGGAGCCTACGAGCAGTACTTC. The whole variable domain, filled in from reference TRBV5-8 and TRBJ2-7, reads EAGVTQSPTHLIKTRGQQATLRCSPISGHTSVYWYQQALGLGLQFLLWYDEGEERNRGNFPPRFSGRQFPNYSSELNVNALELEDSALYLCASSRSGTGAYEQYFGPGTRLTVT.

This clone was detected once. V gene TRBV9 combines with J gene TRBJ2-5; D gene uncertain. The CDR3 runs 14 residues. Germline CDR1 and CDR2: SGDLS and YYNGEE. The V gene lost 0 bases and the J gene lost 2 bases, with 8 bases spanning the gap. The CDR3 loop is CASSVGRYQETQYF. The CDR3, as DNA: TGTGCCAGCAGCGTAGGACGGTATCAAGAGACCCAGTACTTC.

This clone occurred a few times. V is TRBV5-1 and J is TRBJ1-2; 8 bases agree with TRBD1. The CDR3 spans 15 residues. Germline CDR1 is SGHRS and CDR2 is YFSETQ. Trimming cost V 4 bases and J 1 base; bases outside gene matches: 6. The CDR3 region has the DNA TGCGCCAGCAGCCCAGGCACAGGGGGTAACTATGGCTACACCTTC. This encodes CASSPGTGGNYGYTF.

Here the CDR3 DNA reads TGTGCCAGCTCACCACCCTCTCCAGGGGCGATTATTAATGAGCAGTTCTTC. Protein: CASSPPSPGAIINEQFF. This chain uses TRBV18 with TRBJ2-1; weak D call: TRBD1 (6 bases). The CDR3 totals 17 residues. The V gene lost 0 bases and the J gene lost 7 bases, with 19 bases spanning the gap. The germline CDR1 and CDR2 sequences are KGHSH and LQKENI.

As DNA, the CDR3 is TGTGCCAGCAGCGCCAGAGGGAATGAGCAGTTCTTC. Amino acids: CASSARGNEQFF. V gene TRBV5-4 combines with J gene TRBJ2-1; D perhaps matches TRBD2 (5 bases). The CDR3 has 12 residues. Trimming took 4 bases from V and 7 from J, leaving 9 bases between them. Per the germline V gene, CDR1 is SGHNT and CDR2 is YYREEE (reference sequence).

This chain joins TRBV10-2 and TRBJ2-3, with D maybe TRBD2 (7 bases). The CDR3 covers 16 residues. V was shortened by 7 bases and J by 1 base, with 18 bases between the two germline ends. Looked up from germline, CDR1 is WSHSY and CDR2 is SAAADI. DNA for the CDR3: TGCGCCAGCACCGAAAGGGGGGGGCTGGGCACAGATACGCAGTATTTT. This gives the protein CASTERGGLGTDTQYF.

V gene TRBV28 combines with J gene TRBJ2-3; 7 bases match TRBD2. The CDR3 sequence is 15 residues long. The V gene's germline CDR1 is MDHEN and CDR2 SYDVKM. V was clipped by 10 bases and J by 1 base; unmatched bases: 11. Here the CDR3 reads CAKRPRAGGTDTQYF. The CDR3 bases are TGTGCCAAAAGACCGAGGGCGGGGGGCACAGATACGCAGTATTTT.

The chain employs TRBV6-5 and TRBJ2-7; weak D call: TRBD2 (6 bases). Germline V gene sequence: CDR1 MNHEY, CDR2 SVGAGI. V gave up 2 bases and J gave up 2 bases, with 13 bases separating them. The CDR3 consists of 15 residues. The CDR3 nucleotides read TGTGCCAGCAGTTACGGGGGAGGTGTAGCCTACGAGCAGTACTTC. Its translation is CASSYGGGVAYEQYF.

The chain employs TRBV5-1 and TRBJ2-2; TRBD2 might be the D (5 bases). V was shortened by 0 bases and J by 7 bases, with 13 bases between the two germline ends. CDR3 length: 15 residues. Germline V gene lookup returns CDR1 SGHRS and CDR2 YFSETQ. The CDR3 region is CASSLAGELGGELFF. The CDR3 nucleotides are TGCGCCAGCAGCTTGGCCGGGGAATTAGGCGGGGAGCTGTTTTTT.

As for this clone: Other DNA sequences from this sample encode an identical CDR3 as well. The CDR3 DNA reads as TGTGCCAGTAGTATTGGGCCCTATGGCTACACCTTC. This sequence encodes CASSIGPYGYTF. The chain combines TRBV19 with TRBJ1-2; D gene uncertain. The CDR3 has 12 residues. V was clipped by 3 bases and J by 4 bases, with 6 bases between them. Germline CDR1 and CDR2: LNHDA and SQIVND (reference sequence).